These 5 T cell receptor beta chains share one sample of origin, sequenced in a study of cytomegalovirus exposure and HLA in healthy donors. TCRdb's table, derived via immunoSEQ multiplex PCR, lists solely in-frame clones and lacks some. Here the sample spans about 78,000 clones, 90% to 96% being singletons. Sequenced input: PBMCs. Receptor source: a man aged 18 to 30 in good health and CMV-seropositive.

As regards this clone: Other DNA sequences from this sample encode an identical CDR3 as well. The chain couples TRBV30 to TRBJ2-1; TRBD1 matches 10 bases. The trim removed 5 bases at V and 4 bases at J, leaving 2 bases unmatched. CDR1 is GTSNPN and CDR2 is SVGIG in the germline V gene (reference sequence). This CDR3 region has 13 residues. CDR3: CAWDRGLYNEQFF. In DNA form, the CDR3 reads TGTGCCTGGGACAGGGGGCTTTACAATGAGCAGTTCTTC. Together with reference TRBV30 and TRBJ2-1, the CDR3 gives the full variable domain: SQTIHQWPATLVQPVGSPLSLECTVEGTSNPNLYWYRQAAGRGLQLLFYSVGIGQISSEVPQNLSASRPQDRQFILSSKKLLLSDSGFYLCAWDRGLYNEQFFGPGTRLTVL.

The chain combines TRBV2 with TRBJ2-7, with D possibly being TRBD1 (6 bases). This CDR3 has 13 amino acids. CDR1 is SNHLY, CDR2 FYNNEI, per germline. Trimming pared 5 bases from V and 3 bases from J, leaving 11 bases between. The CDR3 is CASSSQGNYEQYF. The CDR3 nucleotides read TGTGCCAGCAGTTCCCAGGGGAACTACGAGCAGTACTTC.

The J gene is TRBJ1-2, the V gene TRBV10-3, with a tentative D call TRBD1 (6 bases). The germline gives CDR1 ENHRY, CDR2 SYGVKD. Trimming took off 10 bases at V and 3 bases at J, with 12 bases between the two ends. This CDR3 region has 12 residues. The chain's CDR3 is CATQQGYYGYTF. DNA for the CDR3: TGTGCCACCCAACAGGGATACTATGGCTACACCTTC.

The V gene is TRBV5-1, the J gene TRBJ1-5; maybe TRBD1 (5 bases). Germline loops: CDR1 SGHRS, CDR2 YFSETQ. CDR3 length: 14 residues. Trimming took 3 bases from V and 5 from J, leaving 12 bases between them. The chain's CDR3 is CASSSQGGDQPQHF. CDR3 DNA sequence: TGCGCCAGCAGCTCGCAGGGAGGGGATCAGCCCCAGCATTTT.

This chain uses TRBV19 with TRBJ1-2; no clear D gene. The CDR3 runs 12 residues. Germline-derived CDR1 and CDR2 are LNHDA and SQIVND (reference sequence). Trimming pared 2 bases from V and 8 bases from J, leaving 9 bases between. Written as DNA, the CDR3 is TGTGCCAGTAGTATATCCTCTGGCGGCTACACCTTC. Translating gives CASSISSGGYTF. The full variable domain, with the rest looked up from reference TRBV19 and TRBJ1-2, is DGGITQSPKYLFRKEGQNVTLSCEQNLNHDAMYWYRQDPGQGLRLIYYSQIVNDFQKGDIAEGYSVSREKKESFPLTVTSAQKNPTAFYLCASSISSGGYTFGSGTRLTVV.